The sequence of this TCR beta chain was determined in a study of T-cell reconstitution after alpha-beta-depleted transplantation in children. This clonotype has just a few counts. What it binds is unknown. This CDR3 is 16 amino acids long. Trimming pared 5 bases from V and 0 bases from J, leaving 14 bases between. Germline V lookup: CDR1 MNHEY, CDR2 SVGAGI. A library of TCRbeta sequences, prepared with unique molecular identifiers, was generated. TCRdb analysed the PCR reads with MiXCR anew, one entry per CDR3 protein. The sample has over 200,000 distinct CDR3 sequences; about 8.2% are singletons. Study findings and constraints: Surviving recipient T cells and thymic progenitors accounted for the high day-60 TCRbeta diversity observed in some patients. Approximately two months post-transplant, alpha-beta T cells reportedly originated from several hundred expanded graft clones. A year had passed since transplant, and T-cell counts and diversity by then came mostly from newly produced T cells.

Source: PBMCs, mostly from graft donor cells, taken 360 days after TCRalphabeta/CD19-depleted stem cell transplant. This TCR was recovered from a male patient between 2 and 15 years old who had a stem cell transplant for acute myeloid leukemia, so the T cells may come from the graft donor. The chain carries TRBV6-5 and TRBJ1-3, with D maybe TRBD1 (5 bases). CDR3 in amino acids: CASSPLGGDSGNTIYF. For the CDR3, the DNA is TGTGCCAGCAGTCCTCTCGGAGGGGACTCTGGAAACACCATATATTTT.